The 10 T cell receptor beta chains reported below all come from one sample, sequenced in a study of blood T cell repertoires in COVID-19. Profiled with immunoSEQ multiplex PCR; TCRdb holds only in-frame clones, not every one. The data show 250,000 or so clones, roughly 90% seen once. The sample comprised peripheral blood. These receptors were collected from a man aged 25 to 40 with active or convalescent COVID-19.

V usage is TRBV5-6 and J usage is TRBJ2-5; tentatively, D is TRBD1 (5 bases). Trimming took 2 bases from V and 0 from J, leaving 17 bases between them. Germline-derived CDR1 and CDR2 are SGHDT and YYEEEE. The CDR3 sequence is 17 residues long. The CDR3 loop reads CASSFLSVGANQETQYF. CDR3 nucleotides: TGTGCCAGCAGCTTTTTGTCCGTAGGGGCCAACCAAGAGACCCAGTACTTC.

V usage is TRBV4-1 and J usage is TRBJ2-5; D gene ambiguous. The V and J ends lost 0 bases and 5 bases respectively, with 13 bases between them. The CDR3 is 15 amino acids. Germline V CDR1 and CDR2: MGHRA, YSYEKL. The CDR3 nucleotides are TGCGCCAGCAGCCAAGACTGGGCAGTTACCGAGACCCAGTACTTC. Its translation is CASSQDWAVTETQYF.

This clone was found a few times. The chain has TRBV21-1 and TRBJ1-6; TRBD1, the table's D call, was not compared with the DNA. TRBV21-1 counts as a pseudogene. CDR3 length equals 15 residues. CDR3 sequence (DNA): TGTGCCAGCAGCAAAGACAGGGACTATAATTCACCCCTCCACTTT. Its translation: CASSKDRDYNSPLHF.

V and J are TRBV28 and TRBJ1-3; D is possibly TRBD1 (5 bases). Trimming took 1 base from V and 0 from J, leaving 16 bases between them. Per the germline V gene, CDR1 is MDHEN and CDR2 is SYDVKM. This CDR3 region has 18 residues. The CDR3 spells CASSLSGTTESSGNTIYF. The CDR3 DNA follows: TGTGCCAGCAGTTTATCTGGGACTACCGAGAGCTCTGGAAACACCATATATTTT.

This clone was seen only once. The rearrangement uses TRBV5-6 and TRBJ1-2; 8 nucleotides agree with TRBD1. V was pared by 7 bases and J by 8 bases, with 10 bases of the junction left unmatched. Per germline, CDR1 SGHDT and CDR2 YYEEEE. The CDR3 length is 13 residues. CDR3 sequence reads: CASCFVTGVGYTF. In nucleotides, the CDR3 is TGTGCCAGCTGTTTTGTGACAGGGGTCGGCTACACCTTC.

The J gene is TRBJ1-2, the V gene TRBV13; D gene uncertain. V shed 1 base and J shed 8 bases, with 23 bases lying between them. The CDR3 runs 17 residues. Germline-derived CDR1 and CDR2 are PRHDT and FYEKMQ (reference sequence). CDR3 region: CASSLAESGEGIWGYTF. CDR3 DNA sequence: TGTGCCAGCAGCTTAGCGGAGAGTGGGGAGGGAATATGGGGCTACACCTTC. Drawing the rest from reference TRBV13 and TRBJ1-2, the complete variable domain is AAGVIQSPRHLIKEKRETATLKCYPIPRHDTVYWYQQGPGQDPQFLISFYEKMQSDKGSIPDRFSAQQFSDYHSELNMSSLELGDSALYFCASSLAESGEGIWGYTFGSGTRLTVV.

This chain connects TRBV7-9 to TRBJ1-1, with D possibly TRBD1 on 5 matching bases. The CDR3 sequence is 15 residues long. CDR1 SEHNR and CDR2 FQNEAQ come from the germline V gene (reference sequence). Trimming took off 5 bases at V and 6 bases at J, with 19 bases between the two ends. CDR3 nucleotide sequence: TGTGCCAGCAGCCTCCCCCCCTCGGGGGGGGCTGAAGCTTTCTTT. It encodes CASSLPPSGGAEAFF. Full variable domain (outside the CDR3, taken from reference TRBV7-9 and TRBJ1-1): DTGVSQNPRHKITKRGQNVTFRCDPISEHNRLYWYRQTLGQGPEFLTYFQNEAQLEKSRLLSDRFSAERPKGSFSTLEIQRTEQGDSAMYLCASSLPPSGGAEAFFGQGTRLTVV.

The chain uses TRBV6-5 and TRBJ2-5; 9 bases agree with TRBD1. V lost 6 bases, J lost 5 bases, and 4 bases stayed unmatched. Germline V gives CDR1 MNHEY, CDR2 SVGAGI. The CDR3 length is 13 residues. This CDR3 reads CASRKQGAETQYF. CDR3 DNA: TGTGCCAGCAGGAAACAGGGGGCGGAGACCCAGTACTTC.

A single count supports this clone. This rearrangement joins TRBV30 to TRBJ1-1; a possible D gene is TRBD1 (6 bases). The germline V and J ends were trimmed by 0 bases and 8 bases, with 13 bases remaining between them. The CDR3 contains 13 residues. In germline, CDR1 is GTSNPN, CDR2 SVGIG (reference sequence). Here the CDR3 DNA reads TGTGCCTGGAGTGTACTCCCCGGACAGGAAGCTTTCTTT. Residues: CAWSVLPGQEAFF.

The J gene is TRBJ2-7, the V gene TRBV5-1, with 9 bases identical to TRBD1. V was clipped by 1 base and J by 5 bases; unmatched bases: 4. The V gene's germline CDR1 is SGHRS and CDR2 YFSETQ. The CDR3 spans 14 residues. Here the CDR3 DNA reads TGCGCCAGCAGCTTGTCACAGGGGGCGAACGAGCAGTACTTC. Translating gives CASSLSQGANEQYF.